This T cell receptor beta chain was identified during a study of cytomegalovirus exposure and HLA in healthy donors. Amplification used 60 Vbeta primers and 13 Jbeta primers. The method was immunoSEQ multiplex PCR; TCRdb's version includes in-frame clones alone and lacks a portion of them. This sample has about 180,000 clones, with approximately 88% found just once. As for this clone: The sample has other DNA sequences that encode this CDR3 too.

Between the trimmed V and J ends, which lost 0 bases and 4 bases, there was a span of 7 bases. The CDR3 has 13 residues. Germline V gene lookup returns CDR1 MNHEY and CDR2 SVGAGI. The chain links TRBV6-5 to TRBJ2-7, with a weak D call TRBD2 (6 bases). Input material: PBMCs. This receptor was obtained from a boy between 2 and 10 years old in good health and CMV-seronegative. DNA for the CDR3: TGTGCCAGCAGTTACTCGGAGGGATACGAGCAGTACTTC. It is translated as CASSYSEGYEQYF.